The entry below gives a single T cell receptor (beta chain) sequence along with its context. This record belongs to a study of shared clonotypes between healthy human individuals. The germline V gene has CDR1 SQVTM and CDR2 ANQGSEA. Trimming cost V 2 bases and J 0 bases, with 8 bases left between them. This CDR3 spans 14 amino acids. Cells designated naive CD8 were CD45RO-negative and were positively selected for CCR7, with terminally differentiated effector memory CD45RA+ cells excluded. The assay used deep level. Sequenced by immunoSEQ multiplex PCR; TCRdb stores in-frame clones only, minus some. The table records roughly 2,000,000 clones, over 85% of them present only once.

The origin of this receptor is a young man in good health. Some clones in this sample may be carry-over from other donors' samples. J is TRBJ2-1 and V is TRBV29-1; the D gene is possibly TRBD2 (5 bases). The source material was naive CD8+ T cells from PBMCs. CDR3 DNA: TGCAGCGTTGAACTAACTAGCTCCTACAATGAGCAGTTCTTC. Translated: CSVELTSSYNEQFF.